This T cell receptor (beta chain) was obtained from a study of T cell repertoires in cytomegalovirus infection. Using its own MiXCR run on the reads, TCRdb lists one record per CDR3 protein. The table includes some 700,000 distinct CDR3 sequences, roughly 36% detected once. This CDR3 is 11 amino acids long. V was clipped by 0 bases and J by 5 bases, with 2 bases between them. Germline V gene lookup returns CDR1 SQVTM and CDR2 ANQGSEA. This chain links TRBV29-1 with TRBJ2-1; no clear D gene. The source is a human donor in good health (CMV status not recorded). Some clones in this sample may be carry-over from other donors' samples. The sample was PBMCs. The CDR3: CSVEDNNEQFF. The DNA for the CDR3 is TGCAGCGTTGAAGATAACAATGAGCAGTTCTTC.